Listed below are T cell receptor beta chains from one sample, sequenced in a study of control samples from healthy donors and cancer patients. Using immunoSEQ multiplex PCR, the repertoire was profiled, and TCRdb retains in-frame clones only, with some absent. The repertoire consists of around 150,000 clones, with 94% occurring once and the leading ten covering around 13%. Sequencing was carried out using PBMCs. All receptors come from a man in his 60s with colorectal cancer. The CDR3 runs from the conserved cysteine through the conserved F or W. A D gene is named only where the DNA matches it firmly. Rows may omit the clone size; those that give it use once, few, many or a size class.

V	D	J	size	CDR3	DNA
TRBV4-1	TRBD1	TRBJ1-6	NA	CASSQDAGTGGPYNSPLHF	TGCGCCAGCAGCCAAGATGCTGGCACAGGGGGCCCCTATAATTCACCCCTCCACTTT
TRBV19	NA	TRBJ1-5	NA	CASSRAGDSNQPQHF	TGTGCCAGTAGTAGGGCAGGGGATAGCAATCAGCCCCAGCATTTT
TRBV6-4	NA	TRBJ2-7	once	CASSDSTPYEQYF	TGTGCCAGCAGTGACTCAACTCCCTACGAGCAGTACTTC
TRBV6-2/TRBV6-3	NA	TRBJ1-1	NA	CASSATEAFF	TGTGCCAGCAGTGCGACTGAAGCTTTCTTT
TRBV24-1	NA	TRBJ1-2	NA	CATSDPNLGGGPNSSNYGYTF	TGTGCCACCAGTGATCCCAACCTAGGCGGGGGCCCCAATTCCTCTAACTATGGCTACACCTTC
TRBV27	NA	TRBJ1-6	NA	CASSLQGMDSPLHF	TGTGCCAGCAGTTTACAGGGGATGGACTCACCCCTCCACTTT
TRBV25-1	TRBD1	TRBJ1-1	NA	CASSDSDRGGVAFF	TGTGCCAGCAGTGATTCGGACAGGGGCGGGGTAGCTTTCTTT
TRBV19	TRBD2	TRBJ2-3	NA	CASRGGKTSTDTQYF	TGTGCCAGTAGGGGGGGGAAAACTAGCACAGATACGCAGTATTTT
TRBV4-1	NA	TRBJ1-3	NA	CASSQESGGRGKGNTIYF	TGCGCCAGCAGCCAAGAGAGTGGGGGGCGCGGTAAGGGAAACACCATATATTTT
TRBV6-5	NA	TRBJ2-1	NA	CASSYVNGGEQFF	TGTGCCAGCAGTTACGTCAACGGGGGTGAGCAGTTCTTC
TRBV19	NA	TRBJ1-2	NA	CASSISGSGDYGYTF	TGTGCCAGTAGTATCAGCGGGAGCGGGGACTATGGCTACACCTTC
TRBV21-1	NA	TRBJ2-7	NA	CASRGGGAFYEQYF	TGTGCCAGCAGAGGCGGGGGGGCTTTCTACGAGCAGTACTTC
TRBV6-1	NA	TRBJ2-7	once	CASSEEVREIPYEQYF	TGTGCCAGCAGTGAAGAGGTCAGGGAGATCCCCTACGAGCAGTACTTC
TRBV6-1	TRBD2	TRBJ2-5	NA	CASSERDYIQETQYF	TGTGCCAGCAGTGAACGGGACTACATCCAAGAGACCCAGTACTTC
TRBV3-1/TRBV3-2	TRBD1	TRBJ1-1	NA	CASSQGQGAWTEAFF	TGTGCCAGCAGCCAAGGGCAGGGGGCATGGACTGAAGCTTTCTTT
TRBV10-3	NA	TRBJ1-4	NA	CAIRGQGGEKLFF	TGTGCCATCAGAGGCCAGGGCGGTGAAAAACTGTTTTTT
TRBV27	NA	TRBJ2-7	NA	CASSSTSSYEQYF	TGTGCCAGCAGTTCCACCAGCTCCTACGAGCAGTACTTC
TRBV19	TRBD2	TRBJ2-1	NA	CASSTPIAGEYNEQFF	TGTGCCAGTAGTACCCCCATAGCGGGGGAATACAATGAGCAGTTCTTC
TRBV6-2/TRBV6-3	TRBD2	TRBJ2-5	NA	CASSYTSGGGETQYF	TGTGCCAGCAGTTATACTAGCGGGGGGGGAGAGACCCAGTACTTC
TRBV11-2	NA	TRBJ1-1	NA	CASSAHPRISEAFF	TGTGCCAGCAGCGCCCACCCGCGGATCTCTGAAGCTTTCTTT
TRBV7-9	NA	TRBJ1-3	NA	CASKSSAGNTIYF	TGTGCCAGCAAATCCTCAGCTGGAAACACCATATATTTT
TRBV7-2	TRBD2	TRBJ2-5	NA	CASSRTSGVETQYF	TGTGCCAGCAGCCGGACTAGCGGGGTGGAGACCCAGTACTTC
TRBV6-5	TRBD1	TRBJ1-1	NA	CASSRGLTEAFF	TGTGCCAGCAGCAGGGGGCTAACTGAAGCTTTCTTT
TRBV5-1	NA	TRBJ2-3	NA	CASSLWAGPDTQYF	TGCGCCAGCAGCCTCTGGGCAGGCCCAGATACGCAGTATTTT
TRBV5-1	TRBD2	TRBJ2-1	NA	CASSLVLAGNNEQFF	TGCGCCAGCAGCTTGGTGCTAGCGGGGAACAATGAGCAGTTCTTC